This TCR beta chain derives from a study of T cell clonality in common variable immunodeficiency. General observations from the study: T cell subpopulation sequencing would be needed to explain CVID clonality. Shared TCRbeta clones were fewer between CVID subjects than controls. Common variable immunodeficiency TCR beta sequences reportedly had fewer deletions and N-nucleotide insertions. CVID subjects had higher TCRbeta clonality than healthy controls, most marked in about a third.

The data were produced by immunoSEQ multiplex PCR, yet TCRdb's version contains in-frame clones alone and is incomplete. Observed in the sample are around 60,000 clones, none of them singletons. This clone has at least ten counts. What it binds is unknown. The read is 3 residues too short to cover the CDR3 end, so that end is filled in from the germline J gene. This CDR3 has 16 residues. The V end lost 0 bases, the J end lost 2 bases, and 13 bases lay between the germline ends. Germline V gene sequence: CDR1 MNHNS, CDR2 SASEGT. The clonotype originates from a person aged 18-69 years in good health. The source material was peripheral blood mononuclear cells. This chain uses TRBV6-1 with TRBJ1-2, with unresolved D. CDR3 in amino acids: CASSEALTRKNYGYTF. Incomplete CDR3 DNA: TGTGCCAGCAGTGAAGCCCTTACAAGAAAAAACTATGGC.